This T cell receptor (beta chain) was profiled in a study of molecular identifiers for immune sequencing clone quantification (dated by TCRdb to 2017 to 2018). Context from the whole study: In a replicate experiment, RNA from roughly 21,000 or 96,000 naive CD8 T cells was split into five aliquots, four of which were sequenced. CD8 T cells were used in a methods study to benchmark molecular-identifier clustering-based TCR repertoire sequencing (MIDCIRS) and TCR RNA copy counting. What the study reported, not specific to this receptor: Highly expanded clone sizes could be underestimated because identical TCR molecules may share a barcode. Without barcode sub-clustering, chimeric consensus sequences inflated TCR diversity; chimeras reached as high as 47%. Even against a background of some 1 million naive CD8 T cells, spiked-in Jurkat TCR RNA amounting to a single cell's worth was reported to be detectable. Spiked-in Jurkat TCR RNA (about 10 copies' worth), which is not part of the donor repertoire, was contained in the naive libraries. In CMV-specific effector cells, clones with more than 20 RNA copies contained over 97% of molecules, whereas in naive cells such clones contained under 1% of molecules. Modeling indicated roughly 3.3 TCR RNA copies recovered per cell, compared with about 9.4 by digital PCR, which implies a capture efficiency of approximately 30%.

Naive CD8 T cell libraries were made from around 18,000 to 910,000 sorted cells using 10%, 30% or 50% of purified RNA. Naive CD8 T cells, defined as CD8+CD4-CCR7+CD45RA+, were FACS-sorted into RLT Plus buffer on a BD FACSAria II. To test detection sensitivity, Jurkat RNA equal to over nine TCR copies was added to samples of about 20,000-1,000,000 naive CD8 T cells. Enrichment of CD8 T cells was performed with RosetteSep CD8+ T Cell Enrichment Cocktail and Ficoll-Paque, after which ACK red cell lysis was carried out. As regards this clonotype: The specificity of this receptor is unknown. A much larger clone differs by one base, so this may be a read error.

The library was produced with PCR. The sequencer was an Illumina HiSeq 4000. Bulk TCR libraries were generated as previously described, with the TCR primers listed in Table S5 used. Purification of total RNA was performed with the Qiagen AllPrep DNA/RNA kit. Before any analysis, reads coming from multiple sequencing runs of the same library were combined into one pool. As for the authors' bioinformatics: Reads were retained only if the reads had an exact TCR constant sequence, and the retained reads were trimmed to 150 nt and grouped according to their 12-nt molecular barcodes. Reads within each barcode group were sub-clustered using a 15% Levenshtein threshold, and quality-weighted consensus sequences were constructed for each RNA molecule. Non-functional sequences were excluded, and lower-count sequences lying one edit away from another sequence were also excluded. Barcode sub-clusters with fewer than 20% of the maximum read count were removed, based on fitting two negative binomial distributions. TCRdb redid the processing of the public reads, applying fastp at Q25 and MiXCR, and retained in-frame beta chains. When rows share a CDR3 protein, they turn into one entry using the most common DNA and genes. The V and J calls were not made by the authors but by TCRdb's processing. Recorded for this sample are approximately 500,000 distinct CDR3 sequences; about 21% of them occurred a single time. Of the sample, roughly 0.81% falls within the top ten clones.

The CDR3 numbers 13 residues from cysteine through phenylalanine. The kept DNA is CDR3 alone, 39 bases in frame from the first base. CDR1 SEHNR and CDR2 FQNEAQ are derived from the germline V gene (reference sequence). This TCR was sampled from a human donor in good health. Some libraries in this study had Jurkat cell RNA spiked in. The sequencing input was naive CD8+ T cells from blood, with Jurkat cell RNA spiked in. The label giving this sample's cell subset or site can be read as: FACS-sorted CD8+CD4-CCR7+CD45RA+ naive T cells. The chain uses TRBV7-9 and TRBJ1-3, with the D gene too uncertain to name. Read as DNA, the sequence is TGTGTCAGCAGTCCTACCTCTGGAAACACCATATATTTT. Its amino acids are CVSSPTSGNTIYF.